The sequence of this T cell receptor beta chain was determined in a study of T cell responses to AZD1222 COVID-19 vaccine. Study-wide results and limits: Researchers took repertoire samples only after the peak T cell response had come. Donors were chiefly white British, with a greater number of females, and clonal diversity was perhaps underestimated.

Measured with immunoSEQ multiplex PCR; TCRdb has only the in-frame clones, and not every one. The sample records 95,000 to 150,000 clones, about 85% being singletons. This clone was seen more than once but under ten times. Its antigen is as yet unknown. The sequence came from an adult in good health. The sample in question was peripheral blood, obtained on day 0 of AZD1222 vaccination.

The CDR3 reads CASSPGTSGFGELFF. The CDR3 DNA reads as TGTGCCAGCAGCCCCGGGACTAGCGGATTCGGGGAGCTGTTTTTT. The V and J genes are TRBV5-4 and TRBJ2-2; 11 bases align to TRBD2. The germline V gene has CDR1 SGHNT and CDR2 YYREEE (reference sequence). With 4 bases clipped from V and 7 bases from J, the junction kept 6 bases outside the gene matches. CDR3 length: 15 amino acids.